These 23 T cell receptor beta chains were all obtained from the same sample, sequenced in a study of blood T cell repertoires in COVID-19. The assay was immunoSEQ multiplex PCR, and TCRdb's table has in-frame clones only and misses some. The table records 9,500 or so clones, 89% of them present only once. Sequencing was done on a sample of peripheral blood. The receptors come from a human donor in a cohort sampled during active COVID-19.

This sequence joins TRBV7-3 and TRBJ1-1; 7 nucleotides agree with TRBD1. CDR1 SGHTA and CDR2 FQGTGA come from the germline V gene. The trim removed 4 bases at V and 7 bases at J, leaving 6 bases unmatched. This CDR3 has 13 amino acids. Written as DNA, the CDR3 is TGTGCCAGCAGCTCCGGGACAGAGGTTGAAGCTTTCTTT. Its protein is CASSSGTEVEAFF. Full variable domain (outside the CDR3, taken from reference TRBV7-3 and TRBJ1-1): GAGVSQTPSNKVTEKGKYVELRCDPISGHTALYWYRQSLGQGPEFLIYFQGTGAADDSGLPNDRFFAVRPEGSVSTLKIQRTERGDSAVYLCASSSGTEVEAFFGQGTRLTVV.

The V gene is TRBV5-1, the J gene TRBJ1-2; D is undetermined. This CDR3 is 16 amino acids long. Trimming removed 7 bases at V and 0 bases at J, with 19 bases between. Per germline, CDR1 SGHRS and CDR2 YFSETQ. CDR3 bases: TGCGCCAGCGGAGAGGGCCGGTGGGGAGCTAACTATGGCTACACCTTC. Translated: CASGEGRWGANYGYTF. Filled out from reference TRBV5-1 and TRBJ1-2, the complete variable domain reads KAGVTQTPRYLIKTRGQQVTLSCSPISGHRSVSWYQQTPGQGLQFLFEYFSETQRNKGNFPGRFSGRQFSNSRSEMNVSTLELGDSALYLCASGEGRWGANYGYTFGSGTRLTVV.

This clone was seen only once. The chain joins TRBV28 to TRBJ1-5; D gene ambiguous. Germline V lookup: CDR1 MDHEN, CDR2 SYDVKM. The CDR3 consists of 12 residues. Trimming took off 1 base at V and 6 bases at J, with 4 bases between the two ends. CDR3 amino acids: CASSLSLQPQHF. The CDR3 nucleotides are TGTGCCAGCAGTTTATCCCTTCAGCCCCAGCATTTT.

The chain links TRBV13 to TRBJ1-3; D might be TRBD1 (6 bases). Trimming removed 5 bases from V and 4 bases from J, with 15 bases in between. CDR3 length: 15 residues. The germline CDR1 and CDR2 sequences are PRHDT and FYEKMQ (reference sequence). This chain's CDR3 is CASSKRTASGNTIYF. For the CDR3, the DNA is TGTGCCAGCAGCAAACGGACAGCTTCGGGAAACACCATATATTTT.

This chain uses TRBV18 with TRBJ2-1; the match to TRBD2 covers 9 bases. Germline V gene sequence: CDR1 KGHSH, CDR2 LQKENI. V was clipped by 3 bases and J by 4 bases; unmatched bases: 7. This CDR3 has 16 residues. CDR3 nucleotide sequence: TGTGCCAGCTCACCCGGGACTAGCCGCTTTTACAATGAGCAGTTCTTC. Amino acids: CASSPGTSRFYNEQFF.

This clone was seen a few times. The V gene is TRBV7-9, the J gene TRBJ1-5; 9 positions match TRBD1. With 1 base clipped from V and 4 bases from J, the junction kept 11 bases outside the gene matches. This CDR3 has 18 residues. The V gene's germline CDR1 is SEHNR and CDR2 FQNEAQ (reference sequence). CDR3 sequence (DNA): TGTGCCAGCAGCTTAGTAGGCGATGACAGGGGGGGGAATCAGCCCCAGCATTTT. Amino acids: CASSLVGDDRGGNQPQHF.

This chain joins TRBV6-5 and TRBJ1-1; D may be TRBD1 (6 bases). Germline CDR1 and CDR2: MNHEY and SVGAGI. This CDR3 is 15 amino acids long. V was clipped by 5 bases and J by 3 bases, with 16 bases between them. CDR3 residues: CASSPQTGADTEAFF. The DNA for the CDR3 is TGTGCCAGCAGTCCCCAGACAGGCGCTGACACTGAAGCTTTCTTT.

The chain has TRBV5-1 and TRBJ2-3; 9 positions match TRBD2. Looked up from germline, CDR1 is SGHRS and CDR2 is YFSETQ. J gave up 1 base and V 4 bases, and 4 bases lay outside the gene matches. The CDR3 sequence is 15 residues long. The CDR3: CASSRGGGGTDTQYF. CDR3 nucleotide sequence: TGCGCCAGCAGCCGGGGCGGGGGGGGCACAGATACGCAGTATTTT.

The chain has TRBV9 and TRBJ2-7, with D maybe TRBD1 (5 bases). Between the trimmed V and J ends, which lost 0 bases and 5 bases, there was a span of 12 bases. Germline V gives CDR1 SGDLS, CDR2 YYNGEE. The CDR3 spans 14 residues. CDR3 loop: CASSVGTGVHEQYF. The CDR3 DNA is TGTGCCAGCAGCGTAGGAACAGGCGTCCACGAGCAGTACTTC.

This clone was detected once. The gene calls are TRBV6-5 and TRBJ1-5; D perhaps matches TRBD1 (5 bases). Trimming stripped 10 bases from V and 5 bases from J, with 18 bases between. This CDR3 is built from 14 residues. Per germline, CDR1 MNHEY and CDR2 SVGAGI. In DNA form, the CDR3 reads TGTGCCACTCGGGAGTCAGGGAACGATCAGCCCCAGCATTTT. It is translated as CATRESGNDQPQHF.

The CDR3 DNA is TGTGCCAGCAGTTCCTACTCTGGAAACACCATATATTTT. It yields the protein CASSSYSGNTIYF. The chain joins TRBV6-5 to TRBJ1-3; D unclear. Germline CDR1 reads MNHEY; CDR2 reads SVGAGI. Trimming stripped 4 bases from V and 0 bases from J, with 4 bases between. The CDR3 runs to 13 residues.

This clone was observed once. V and J are TRBV5-1 and TRBJ2-5; perhaps TRBD2 as D (6 bases). V was pared by 4 bases and J by 5 bases, with 12 bases between. Germline CDR1 and CDR2: SGHRS and YFSETQ. The length of the CDR3 is 13 residues. Written as DNA, the CDR3 is TGCGCCAGCAGCCCGGGGGTCCGGGAGACCCAGTACTTC. It specifies CASSPGVRETQYF.

V and J are TRBV10-3 and TRBJ1-2; 8 nucleotides match TRBD1. Germline V lookup: CDR1 ENHRY, CDR2 SYGVKD. The CDR3 totals 12 residues. Trimming removed 8 bases from V and 5 bases from J; junction bases left unmatched: 4. The DNA for the CDR3 is TGTGCCATCGGACAGGGAACGTATGGCTACACCTTC. It codes for CAIGQGTYGYTF.

This chain's CDR3 is CASSRNRGGTVNSPLHF. In DNA form, the CDR3 reads TGTGCCAGCAGCCGCAACCGAGGTGGGACAGTCAATTCACCCCTCCACTTT. V usage is TRBV14 and J usage is TRBJ1-6, with TRBD1 matching over 7 bases. The CDR3 contains 17 residues. The germline gives CDR1 SGHDN, CDR2 FVKESK. J lost 7 bases, V lost 4 bases, and 13 bases had no gene match.

This sequence joins TRBV7-8 and TRBJ2-2; 8 nucleotides line up with TRBD2. Germline CDR1 and CDR2: SGHVS and FQNEAQ. V dropped 5 bases and J dropped 6; count of bases not matched to a gene: 17. The CDR3 has 18 amino acids. The CDR3 is CASSLSRVTRGAPGELFF. The CDR3 DNA is TGTGCCAGCAGCCTTTCCCGAGTCACGCGGGGGGCGCCCGGGGAGCTGTTTTTT.

This clone occurred once. The genes are TRBV15 and TRBJ2-7; 9 bases line up with TRBD2. The V gene's germline CDR1 is LNHNV and CDR2 YYDKDF (reference sequence). V shed 1 base, J shed 7 bases, and the junction held 8 bases outside the gene matches. The CDR3 is made up of 15 amino acids. The CDR3 DNA sequence: TGTGCCACCAGCAGAGGCGGCGGGGGGGGCCTGGAGCAGTACTTC. Its protein product is CATSRGGGGGLEQYF.

V gene TRBV5-1 combines with J gene TRBJ2-5; no clear D gene. CDR3 size: 15 residues. Trimming took off 0 bases at V and 3 bases at J, with 12 bases between the two ends. Germline CDR1 reads SGHRS; CDR2 reads YFSETQ. DNA of the CDR3: TGCGCCAGCAGCTTGGGACACGCAATGGAAGAGACCCAGTACTTC. Encoded protein: CASSLGHAMEETQYF.

This clone was recorded once. The V call is TRBV5-5, the J call TRBJ2-5; 7 bases match TRBD1. J lost 5 bases, V lost 4 bases, and 8 bases had no gene match. The CDR3 runs to 14 residues. In germline, CDR1 is SGHKS, CDR2 YYEKEE (reference sequence). The CDR3: CASSRTTGMETQYF. As DNA, the CDR3 is TGTGCCAGCAGCCGAACGACAGGGATGGAGACCCAGTACTTC. The entire variable domain, with the rest obtained from reference TRBV5-5 and TRBJ2-5, is as follows: DAGVTQSPTHLIKTRGQQVTLRCSPISGHKSVSWYQQVLGQGPQFIFQYYEKEERGRGNFPDRFSARQFPNYSSELNVNALLLGDSALYLCASSRTTGMETQYFGPGTRLLVL.

The rearrangement uses TRBV27 and TRBJ1-4, with 7 bases that match TRBD1. The V and J ends lost 4 bases and 7 bases, in that order; junction bases with no gene match: 6. Per germline, CDR1 MNHEY and CDR2 SMNVEV (reference sequence). The CDR3 has 14 amino acids. The CDR3 DNA is TGTGCCAGCAGTTCACGACGGGACAGTGAAAAACTGTTTTTT. This codes for CASSSRRDSEKLFF. Combining the CDR3 with reference TRBV27 and TRBJ1-4 gives the whole variable domain EAQVTQNPRYLITVTGKKLTVTCSQNMNHEYMSWYRQDPGLGLRQIYYSMNVEVTDKGDVPEGYKVSRKEKRNFPLILESPSPNQTSLYFCASSSRRDSEKLFFGSGTQLSVL.

This clone was seen only once. This chain links TRBV4-1 with TRBJ2-2; D is perhaps TRBD1 (6 bases). This CDR3 spans 17 amino acids. Trimming shortened V by 4 bases and J by 5 bases, and 20 bases separated the two germline ends. Germline lookup yields CDR1 MGHRA and CDR2 YSYEKL. CDR3: CASSPNLLGGVTGELFF. The CDR3 nucleotides read TGCGCCAGCAGCCCTAACCTACTTGGGGGCGTGACCGGGGAGCTGTTTTTT.

V usage is TRBV5-1 and J usage is TRBJ2-7; no clear D gene. V lost 0 bases, J lost 5 bases, and 15 bases lay in between. The CDR3 has 15 residues. The germline V gene encodes CDR1 SGHRS and CDR2 YFSETQ. CDR3 sequence reads: CASSLAGAIAHEQYF. The CDR3, as DNA: TGCGCCAGCAGCTTGGCCGGAGCGATTGCCCACGAGCAGTACTTC.

The J gene is TRBJ1-1, the V gene TRBV10-1; 7 positions match TRBD1. V trimming: 6 bases; J trimming: 3 bases; junction bases outside the gene matches: 10. Germline V gives CDR1 WNHNN, CDR2 SYGVQD (reference sequence). This CDR3 spans 15 amino acids. The CDR3 DNA follows: TGCGCCAGCAGCCCGGACAGGATTCGGGACACTGAAGCTTTCTTT. Encoded protein: CASSPDRIRDTEAFF.

This clone was recorded only once. The V gene is TRBV24-1, the J gene TRBJ2-3; 8 bases match TRBD2. The CDR3 extends over 15 amino acids. The J segment lost 2 bases and the V segment lost 7 bases, leaving 7 bases of the junction unmatched. The V gene's germline CDR1 is KGHDR and CDR2 SFDVKD. The chain's CDR3 is CATSPRTSNTDTQYF. For the CDR3, the DNA is TGTGCCACCAGCCCCCGGACTAGCAACACAGATACGCAGTATTTT.